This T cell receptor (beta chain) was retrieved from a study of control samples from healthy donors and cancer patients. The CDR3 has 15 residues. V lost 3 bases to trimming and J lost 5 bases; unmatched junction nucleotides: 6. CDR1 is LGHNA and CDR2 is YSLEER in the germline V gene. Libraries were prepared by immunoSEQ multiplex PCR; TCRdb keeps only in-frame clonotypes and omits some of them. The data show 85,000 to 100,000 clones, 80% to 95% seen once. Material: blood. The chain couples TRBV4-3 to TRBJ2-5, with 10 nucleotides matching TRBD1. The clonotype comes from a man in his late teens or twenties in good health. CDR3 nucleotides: TGCGCCAGCAGCCATTCCCGGACAGGGGGGGAGACCCAGTACTTC. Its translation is CASSHSRTGGETQYF.